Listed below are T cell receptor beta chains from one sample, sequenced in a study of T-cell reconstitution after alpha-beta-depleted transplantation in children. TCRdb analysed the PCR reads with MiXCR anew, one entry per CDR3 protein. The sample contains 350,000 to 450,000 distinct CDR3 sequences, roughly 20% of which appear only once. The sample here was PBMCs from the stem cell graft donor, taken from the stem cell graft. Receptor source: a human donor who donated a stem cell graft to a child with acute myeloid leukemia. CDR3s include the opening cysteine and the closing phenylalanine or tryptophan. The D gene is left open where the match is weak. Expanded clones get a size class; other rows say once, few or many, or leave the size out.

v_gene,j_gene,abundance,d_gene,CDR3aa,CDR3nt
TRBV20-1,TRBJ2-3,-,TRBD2,CSASTSGTDTQYF,TGCAGTGCTAGTACTAGCGGGACAGATACGCAGTATTTT
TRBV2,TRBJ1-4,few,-,CASSERVDEKLFF,TGTGCCAGCAGTGAACGGGTGGATGAAAAACTGTTTTTT
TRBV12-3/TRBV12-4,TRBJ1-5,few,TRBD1,CASSSGTGGDQPQHF,TGTGCCAGCAGCTCCGGGACAGGGGGGGATCAGCCCCAGCATTTT
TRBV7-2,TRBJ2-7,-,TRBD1,CASSLAGRDRGPEQYF,TGTGCCAGCAGCTTAGCGGGCCGGGACAGGGGGCCCGAGCAGTACTTC
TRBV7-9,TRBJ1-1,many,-,CASTFQLNTEAFF,TGTGCCAGCACCTTCCAACTGAACACTGAAGCTTTCTTT
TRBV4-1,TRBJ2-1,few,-,CASSQDTTRQSAYNEQFF,TGCGCCAGCAGCCAAGATACGACCCGGCAGTCCGCCTACAATGAGCAGTTCTTC
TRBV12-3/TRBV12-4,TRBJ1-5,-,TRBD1,CASSLGGQGIRQPQHF,TGTGCCAGCAGTTTAGGAGGACAGGGTATACGTCAGCCCCAGCATTTT
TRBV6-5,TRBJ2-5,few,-,CASGPKETQYF,TGTGCCAGCGGTCCAAAAGAGACCCAGTACTTC
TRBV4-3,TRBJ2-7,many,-,CASSSDLGLYEQYF,TGCGCCAGCAGCTCGGACCTGGGGCTTTACGAGCAGTACTTC
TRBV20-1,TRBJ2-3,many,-,CSARGLARGTDTQYF,TGCAGTGCTAGAGGCCTAGCGAGAGGCACAGATACGCAGTATTTT
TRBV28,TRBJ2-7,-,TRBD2,CASSPPSGLAGAYEQYF,TGTGCCAGCAGTCCGCCCTCCGGGCTAGCGGGAGCCTACGAGCAGTACTTC
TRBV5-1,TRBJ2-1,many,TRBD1,CASRTGGTYNEQFF,TGCGCCAGCAGAACAGGGGGCACCTACAATGAGCAGTTCTTC
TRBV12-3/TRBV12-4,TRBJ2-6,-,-,CASSWTAINSGANVLTF,TGTGCCAGCAGTTGGACAGCTATTAACTCTGGGGCCAACGTCCTGACTTTC
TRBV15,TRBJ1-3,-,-,CATSTSRGSGNTIYF,TGTGCCACCTCGACATCACGCGGGTCTGGAAACACCATATATTTT
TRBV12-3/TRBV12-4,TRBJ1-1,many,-,CASRERGVTEAFF,TGTGCCAGCAGGGAAAGGGGGGTCACTGAAGCTTTCTTT
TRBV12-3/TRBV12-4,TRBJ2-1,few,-,CASSFKRREQFF,TGTGCCAGCAGTTTTAAGCGTCGGGAGCAGTTCTTC
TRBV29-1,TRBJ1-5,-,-,CSAGSDSQPQHF,TGCAGCGCCGGGTCGGACAGTCAGCCCCAGCATTTT
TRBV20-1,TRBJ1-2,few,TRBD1,CSARDPGGNYGYTF,TGCAGTGCTAGAGACCCAGGGGGGAACTATGGCTACACCTTC
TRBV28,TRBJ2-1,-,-,CASSPYKLGAFNEQFF,TGTGCCAGCAGTCCATATAAACTTGGGGCGTTCAATGAGCAGTTCTTC
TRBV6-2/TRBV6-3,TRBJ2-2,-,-,CASSYRGELFF,TGTGCCAGCAGTTATCGCGGGGAGCTGTTTTTT
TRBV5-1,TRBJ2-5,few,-,CASSLQGIQETQYF,TGCGCCAGCAGTCTACAGGGAATCCAAGAGACCCAGTACTTC
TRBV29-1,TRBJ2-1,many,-,CSVEQGTYNEQFF,TGCAGCGTTGAGCAGGGGACCTACAATGAGCAGTTCTTC
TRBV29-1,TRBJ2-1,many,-,CSVEKGYNEQFF,TGCAGCGTTGAAAAGGGGTACAATGAGCAGTTCTTC
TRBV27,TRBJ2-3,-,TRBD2,CASSLTSGPLTSTDTQYF,TGTGCCAGCAGTCTTACTAGCGGGCCTCTCACTAGCACAGATACGCAGTATTTT
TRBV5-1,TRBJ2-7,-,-,CASSLGQFAYEQYF,TGCGCCAGCAGCTTGGGTCAGTTCGCCTACGAGCAGTACTTC
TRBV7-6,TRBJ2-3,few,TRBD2,CASSLALTSGRDADTQYF,TGTGCCAGCAGCTTAGCCCTAACGAGCGGGAGAGACGCAGATACGCAGTATTTT
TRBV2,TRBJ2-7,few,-,CASFLSEGSAYEQYF,TGTGCCTCCTTTCTCTCCGAAGGTTCCGCCTACGAGCAGTACTTC
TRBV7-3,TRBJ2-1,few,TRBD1,CASSLTGETANEQFF,TGTGCCAGCAGCCTCACAGGGGAAACTGCCAATGAGCAGTTCTTC
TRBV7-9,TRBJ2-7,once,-,CASSLLPLGQGDEQYF,TGTGCCAGCAGCTTATTGCCTTTGGGTCAGGGAGACGAGCAGTACTTC
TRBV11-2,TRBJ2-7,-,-,CASSLDLGTHTYEQYF,TGTGCCAGCAGCTTAGATCTGGGGACACACACCTACGAGCAGTACTTC
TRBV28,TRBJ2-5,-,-,CASSEQPRGGETQYF,TGTGCCAGCAGTGAACAACCCAGGGGAGGAGAGACCCAGTACTTC
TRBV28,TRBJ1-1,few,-,CASIAEAFF,TGTGCCAGCATCGCTGAAGCTTTCTTT